A single sample gave rise to the 26 T cell receptor beta chains below, sequenced in a study of T cells in localized non-small cell lung cancer. TCRdb's table, derived via immunoSEQ multiplex PCR, lists solely in-frame clones and lacks some. The sample has more than 20,000 clones, 88% seen once; the top ten hold around 6%. The source was PBMCs, collected before any cancer treatment. These receptors were taken from a man aged 35-69 years with stage II lung adenocarcinoma.

The chain couples TRBV28 to TRBJ2-5; 7 positions match TRBD2. Germline V gene lookup returns CDR1 MDHEN and CDR2 SYDVKM. V was pared by 5 bases and J by 5 bases, with 8 bases of the junction left unmatched. CDR3 size: 14 residues. CDR3 DNA sequence: TGTGCCAGCAGTCCCCAGGGAGGGGAGGAGACCCAGTACTTC. As protein: CASSPQGGEETQYF.

The chain links TRBV9 to TRBJ2-7, with 8 bases that match TRBD2. Germline assignment: CDR1 SGDLS and CDR2 YYNGEE. V gave up 0 bases and J gave up 7 bases; unmatched junction bases: 6. CDR3 length: 14 amino acids. This chain's CDR3 is CASSVDPGGPEQYF. The CDR3 bases are TGTGCCAGCAGCGTAGACCCGGGAGGGCCTGAGCAGTACTTC.

The V gene is TRBV27, the J gene TRBJ2-5; tentative D call: TRBD2 (7 bases). V gave up 3 bases and J gave up 4 bases, with 12 bases separating them. In germline, CDR1 is MNHEY, CDR2 SMNVEV (reference sequence). This CDR3 is built from 14 residues. CDR3 sequence reads: CASSFGGAGETQYF. The CDR3 DNA reads TGTGCCAGCAGTTTTGGGGGGGCGGGAGAGACCCAGTACTTC.

The sample holds one count of this clone. V usage is TRBV6-1 and J usage is TRBJ2-1, with D unresolved. Germline loops: CDR1 MNHNS, CDR2 SASEGT. The V end was cut by 8 bases, the J end by 3 bases, with 8 bases between. The CDR3 consists of 12 residues. CDR3 nucleotide sequence: TGTGCCAGCGGGTACCTCTACAATGAGCAGTTCTTC. It encodes CASGYLYNEQFF.

The chain is built from TRBV11-3 and TRBJ2-1; no clear D. Germline lookup yields CDR1 SGHNT and CDR2 YENEEA. Between the trimmed V and J ends, which lost 5 bases and 7 bases, there was a span of 9 bases. The CDR3 loop spans 12 amino acids. For the CDR3, the DNA is TGTGCCAGCAGCCTGATGGGAAATGAGCAGTTCTTC. Protein: CASSLMGNEQFF.

V and J are TRBV7-9 and TRBJ2-7; 10 nucleotides match TRBD1. CDR3 length: 15 residues. Germline lookup yields CDR1 SEHNR and CDR2 FQNEAQ (reference sequence). The V and J ends lost 5 bases and 2 bases, in that order; junction bases with no gene match: 6. CDR3 region: CASSHPGQGPYEQYF. CDR3 in DNA: TGTGCCAGCAGCCATCCGGGACAGGGGCCCTACGAGCAGTACTTC.

The rearrangement joins TRBV11-3 to TRBJ2-7; D call uncertain. Germline V gene lookup returns CDR1 SGHNT and CDR2 YENEEA. The V end was cut by 7 bases, the J end by 2 bases, with 3 bases between. The CDR3 runs 10 residues. The CDR3 nucleotides are TGTGCCAGCACCCCCTACGAGCAGTACTTC. This codes for CASTPYEQYF.

The CDR3 region is CASKPGTGLNYGYTF. In DNA, the CDR3 is TGTGCCAGTAAACCAGGGACAGGGCTTAACTATGGCTACACCTTC. This chain joins TRBV19 and TRBJ1-2; 9 nucleotides match TRBD1. Per germline, CDR1 LNHDA and CDR2 SQIVND (reference sequence). The CDR3 totals 15 residues. V trimming: 7 bases; J trimming: 1 base; junction bases outside the gene matches: 7.

The J gene is TRBJ2-7, the V gene TRBV28; TRBD2 matches at 8 bases. The J segment lost 4 bases and the V segment lost 4 bases, leaving 9 bases of the junction unmatched. CDR1 and CDR2 from the germline V gene are MDHEN and SYDVKM. This CDR3 is 15 amino acids long. The CDR3 region is CASSSSSGERYEQYF. In DNA, the CDR3 is TGTGCCAGCAGTTCCAGTAGCGGGGAGAGGTACGAGCAGTACTTC.

In DNA, the CDR3 is TGTGCCAGCAGCGTAGCCTCGGGAGAGACCCAGTACTTC. Translated: CASSVASGETQYF. This chain links TRBV9 with TRBJ2-5, with D unclear. The germline V and J ends were trimmed by 0 bases and 4 bases, with 7 bases remaining between them. This CDR3 spans 13 amino acids. Germline CDR1 is SGDLS and CDR2 is YYNGEE.

The rearrangement links TRBV28 to TRBJ1-4; TRBD1 matches 8 bases. The CDR3 has 15 residues. Germline CDR1 reads MDHEN; CDR2 reads SYDVKM. V lost 6 bases, J lost 5 bases, and 8 bases stayed unmatched. The CDR3 region is CASRNQGAENEKLFF. CDR3 nucleotides: TGTGCCAGCAGGAACCAGGGGGCCGAAAATGAAAAACTGTTTTTT. The variable domain in full, with the rest retrieved from reference TRBV28 and TRBJ1-4, is DVKVTQSSRYLVKRTGEKVFLECVQDMDHENMFWYRQDPGLGLRLIYFSYDVKMKEKGDIPEGYSVSREKKERFSLILESASTNQTSMYLCASRNQGAENEKLFFGSGTQLSVL.

The chain links TRBV7-9 to TRBJ2-7; the D gene is possibly TRBD2 (5 bases). Deletions cut 5 bases from V and 0 bases from J, with 11 bases between. The CDR3 is 14 amino acids. Per the germline V gene, CDR1 is SEHNR and CDR2 is FQNEAQ (reference sequence). This CDR3 is CASSPQTNSYEQYF. CDR3 bases: TGTGCCAGCAGCCCCCAGACTAACTCCTACGAGCAGTACTTC.

The V and J genes are TRBV28 and TRBJ1-2, with a possible D match to TRBD1 (6 bases). There are 17 residues in the CDR3. The germline CDR1 and CDR2 sequences are MDHEN and SYDVKM. Trimming shortened V by 0 bases and J by 6 bases, and 20 bases separated the two germline ends. In nucleotides, the CDR3 is TGTGCCAGCAGTTTATGGGGGGCGGGGAGAGATTTTCATGGCTACACCTTC. It is translated as CASSLWGAGRDFHGYTF.

This clone was observed once. The chain has TRBV19 and TRBJ1-2; TRBD1 agrees at 7 bases. The CDR3 has 13 amino acids. Unmatched junction bases numbered 4, after V lost 5 bases and J lost 4 bases. The germline V gene encodes CDR1 LNHDA and CDR2 SQIVND (reference sequence). CDR3 in amino acids: CASSGQEIYGYTF. CDR3 in DNA: TGTGCCAGTAGTGGACAGGAGATCTATGGCTACACCTTC. Filled out from reference TRBV19 and TRBJ1-2, the complete variable domain reads DGGITQSPKYLFRKEGQNVTLSCEQNLNHDAMYWYRQDPGQGLRLIYYSQIVNDFQKGDIAEGYSVSREKKESFPLTVTSAQKNPTAFYLCASSGQEIYGYTFGSGTRLTVV.

The chain combines TRBV5-1 with TRBJ2-2, with D possibly being TRBD1 or TRBD2 (5 bases each). Germline CDR1 is SGHRS and CDR2 is YFSETQ. V was clipped by 4 bases and J by 3 bases, with 7 bases between them. This CDR3 contains 13 residues. The CDR3: CASSMGDTGELFF. The CDR3 bases are TGCGCCAGCAGCATGGGGGACACCGGGGAGCTGTTTTTT.

This clone has only one observation. V gene TRBV7-2 combines with J gene TRBJ1-5; TRBD1 is a possible D gene (5 bases). Trimming removed 3 bases from V and 1 base from J, with 10 bases in between. Germline assignment: CDR1 SGHTA and CDR2 FQGNSA. The CDR3 length is 15 residues. The CDR3 DNA follows: TGTGCCAGCAGCTTGAGGGGAACGAGCAATCAGCCCCAGCATTTT. This gives the protein CASSLRGTSNQPQHF.

The chain employs TRBV11-3 and TRBJ2-3, with D uncertain. The length of the CDR3 is 13 residues. Germline CDR1 and CDR2: SGHNT and YENEEA. V lost 0 bases and J lost 5, with 6 bases in between. CDR3 amino acids: CASSLDPIDTQYF. The CDR3 nucleotides are TGTGCCAGCAGCTTAGATCCGATAGATACGCAGTATTTT.

This clone was recorded only once. The chain is built from TRBV5-6 and TRBJ1-5, with D tentatively TRBD1 (5 bases). The germline V and J ends were trimmed by 2 bases and 3 bases, with 9 bases remaining between them. Germline V CDR1 and CDR2: SGHDT, YYEEEE. This CDR3 spans 14 amino acids. The chain's CDR3 is CASSFSGPNQPQHF. The DNA for the CDR3 is TGTGCCAGCAGCTTTTCGGGACCCAATCAGCCCCAGCATTTT.

The rearrangement links TRBV19 to TRBJ1-1; D is possibly TRBD1 (6 bases). CDR1 is LNHDA, CDR2 SQIVND, per germline (reference sequence). V dropped 5 bases and J dropped 5 bases, with 15 bases sitting between them. The CDR3 spans 14 residues. The CDR3 DNA follows: TGTGCCAGTAGTGCCTCATTCAGGGGTACTGAAGCTTTCTTT. Its translation is CASSASFRGTEAFF.

In its sample, this clone was seen a few times. J is TRBJ1-1 and V is TRBV5-4; a weak D match, TRBD1 (5 bases). V was cut by 5 bases and J by 3 bases, with 14 bases left in between. Germline values: CDR1 SGHNT, CDR2 YYREEE (reference sequence). The CDR3 is made up of 14 amino acids. Here the CDR3 DNA reads TGTGCCAGCAGAAGTAGGGGAGGCTACACTGAAGCTTTCTTT. Protein: CASRSRGGYTEAFF.

In its sample, this clone was seen once. The CDR3 spells CASSLGQGAPYEQYF. CDR3 in DNA: TGTGCCAGCAGCTTGGGGCAGGGGGCCCCCTACGAGCAGTACTTC. The J gene is TRBJ2-7, the V gene TRBV5-5; TRBD1 matches at 8 bases. The CDR3 has 15 residues. V shed 0 bases and J 2 bases; nucleotides not matched to a gene: 4. Germline CDR1 and CDR2: SGHKS and YYEKEE (reference sequence).

The V gene is TRBV5-6, the J gene TRBJ1-3; TRBD1 is a possible D gene (5 bases). Germline V gene sequence: CDR1 SGHDT, CDR2 YYEEEE. V lost 6 bases to trimming and J lost 6 bases, with 16 bases between them. There are 14 residues in the CDR3. The DNA for the CDR3 is TGTGCCAGCAACTGGAGGGACGGGTTAAACACCATATATTTT. Translation gives CASNWRDGLNTIYF.

The V gene is TRBV4-3, the J gene TRBJ1-4; D may be TRBD1 (5 bases). Per the germline V gene, CDR1 is LGHNA and CDR2 is YSLEER. The V and J ends lost 0 bases and 2 bases respectively, with 7 bases between them. The CDR3 covers 15 residues. CDR3 amino acids: CASSQDWGTNEKLFF. Written as DNA, the CDR3 is TGCGCCAGCAGCCAAGACTGGGGGACTAATGAAAAACTGTTTTTT.

The chain employs TRBV5-4 and TRBJ2-7, with 8 bases that match TRBD2. J gave up 0 bases and V 0 bases, and 8 bases lay outside the gene matches. Germline loops: CDR1 SGHNT, CDR2 YYREEE (reference sequence). The CDR3 sequence is 17 residues long. CDR3 protein: CASSLAGTGGTSYEQYF. In nucleotides, the CDR3 is TGTGCCAGCAGCTTGGCCGGTACGGGGGGGACCTCCTACGAGCAGTACTTC.

This rearrangement joins TRBV25-1 to TRBJ1-6; 7 nucleotides line up with TRBD1. This CDR3 contains 16 residues. With 8 bases clipped from V and 5 bases from J, the junction kept 12 bases outside the gene matches. Germline V CDR1 and CDR2: MGHDK, SYGVNS. CDR3 nucleotides: TGTGCCAGCGTCCAGGGGGAGATCACTGATAATTCACCCCTCCACTTT. This sequence encodes CASVQGEITDNSPLHF. Together with reference TRBV25-1 and TRBJ1-6, the CDR3 gives the full variable domain: EADIYQTPRYLVIGTGKKITLECSQTMGHDKMYWYQQDPGMELHLIHYSYGVNSTEKGDLSSESTVSRIRTEHFPLTLESARPSHTSQYLCASVQGEITDNSPLHFGNGTRLTVT.

This chain uses TRBV7-2 with TRBJ2-7; 7 bases map to TRBD1. The V gene end was trimmed by 5 bases and the J gene end by 7 bases; junction bases not matched to a gene: 8. The CDR3 runs to 13 residues. The V gene's germline CDR1 is SGHTA and CDR2 FQGNSA. CDR3 sequence reads: CASSQQGFGEQYF. The CDR3, as DNA: TGTGCCAGCAGCCAACAGGGGTTCGGGGAGCAGTACTTC.